The rows below give T cell receptor beta chains drawn from one sample of a study of T cell responses to AZD1222 COVID-19 vaccine. Sequencing used immunoSEQ multiplex PCR; TCRdb keeps in-frame clones, though not all of them. The data show approximately 150,000 clones, roughly 90% seen once. Sequenced material: peripheral blood, taken 28 days after the second AZD1222 dose. These receptors originate from an adult who received the AZD1222 COVID-19 vaccine. Each CDR3 is given with its conserved first and last residue. The D gene is left open where the match is weak. The size of a clone is reported for some rows only, either as once, few or many, or as a class for expanded clones.

v_gene	abundance	j_gene	d_gene	CDR3aa	CDR3nt
TRBV14	-	TRBJ1-2	-	CASSPMGSHSSGYTF	TGTGCCAGCAGCCCGATGGGCTCTCACTCCTCTGGCTACACCTTC
TRBV7-9	-	TRBJ2-3	-	CASSWTVSTDTQYF	TGTGCCAGCAGCTGGACGGTCAGCACAGATACGCAGTATTTT
TRBV5-6	-	TRBJ1-3	-	CASSPGGALGNTIYF	TGTGCCAGCAGCCCTGGGGGAGCCCTCGGAAACACCATATATTTT
TRBV2	-	TRBJ2-5	TRBD2	CASRVTSGGLSETQYF	TGTGCCAGCCGGGTGACTAGCGGGGGGTTATCGGAGACCCAGTACTTC
TRBV7-2	-	TRBJ1-1	-	CASSERPGLLNTEAFF	TGTGCCAGCAGCGAACGACCGGGACTGCTGAACACTGAAGCTTTCTTT
TRBV20-1	-	TRBJ2-1	TRBD2	CSASTSGEINEQFF	TGCAGTGCTAGTACTAGCGGGGAAATCAATGAGCAGTTCTTC
TRBV29-1	-	TRBJ1-1	-	CSVEAGVTTEAFF	TGCAGCGTTGAGGCAGGGGTTACCACTGAAGCTTTCTTT
TRBV10-3	-	TRBJ1-1	-	CAITESLHTEAFF	TGTGCCATCACGGAGTCCCTGCACACTGAAGCTTTCTTT
TRBV7-2	once	TRBJ1-6	TRBD1	CASRSRQGVFSPLHF	TGTGCCAGCAGAAGCAGACAGGGGGTTTTTTCACCCCTCCACTTT
TRBV6-5	-	TRBJ1-4	-	CASSYSSATISELFF	TGTGCCAGCAGTTACTCGTCAGCCACCATCTCGGAACTGTTTTTT
TRBV3-1/TRBV3-2	once	TRBJ2-3	-	CASSQGLTDTQYF	TGTGCCAGCAGCCAGGGACTCACAGATACGCAGTATTTT
TRBV11-3	-	TRBJ2-2	-	CASSSRRTGELFF	TGTGCCAGCAGCTCCAGACGCACCGGGGAGCTGTTTTTT
TRBV10-3	-	TRBJ2-5	TRBD1	CAISGGQGDETQYF	TGTGCCATCAGCGGGGGACAGGGAGATGAGACCCAGTACTTC
TRBV2	-	TRBJ2-5	TRBD2	CASAPGGPGETQYF	TGTGCCAGCGCTCCGGGGGGGCCAGGAGAGACCCAGTACTTC
TRBV5-4	-	TRBJ2-7	TRBD2	CASSGGGLAANEQYF	TGTGCCAGCAGCGGGGGGGGACTAGCGGCCAACGAGCAGTACTTC
TRBV12-3/TRBV12-4	-	TRBJ1-5	-	CASSPSNQPQHF	TGTGCCAGCAGTCCAAGCAATCAGCCCCAGCATTTT
TRBV9	once	TRBJ1-6	TRBD1	CASSAGQGVGSPLHF	TGTGCCAGCAGCGCGGGACAGGGAGTGGGCTCACCCCTCCACTTT
TRBV3-1/TRBV3-2	-	TRBJ1-2	-	CASSQDLIPSPLGYTF	TGTGCCAGCAGCCAAGATCTGATCCCATCCCCTCTCGGCTACACCTTC